These 9 T cell receptor beta chains came from one sample sequenced in a study of T cells in localized non-small cell lung cancer (TCRdb year 2020). To prepare the library, the immunoSEQ multiplex PCR assay was applied. TCRdb holds this immuneACCESS table with in-frame rearrangements only. Some clones are missing; in checked studies, unresolved V genes explain under half, and the rest has no known cause. The sample has 15,000 to 20,000 clones on record, over 75% of them singletons. Together, the top ten hold about a quarter of the sample. Specimen: peripheral blood, collected before any cancer treatment. All receptors come from a female donor at least 60 years old with stage III squamous cell lung carcinoma.

CDR3 sequence reads: CAWSRSANTGELFF. DNA for the CDR3: TGTGCCTGGAGTCGCAGCGCGAACACCGGGGAGCTGTTTTTT. The chain links TRBV30 to TRBJ2-2; D is ambiguous. Germline CDR1 GTSNPN, CDR2 SVGIG (reference sequence). V gave up 2 bases and J gave up 0 bases, with 7 bases separating them. The CDR3 extends over 14 amino acids.

The chain combines TRBV5-4 with TRBJ2-3; D is unclear. CDR1 is SGHNT, CDR2 YYREEE, per germline (reference sequence). Deletions cut 1 base from V and 5 bases from J, with 2 bases between. The CDR3 is 11 amino acids. The DNA for the CDR3 is TGTGCCAGCAGCTTGAGAGATACGCAGTATTTT. This codes for CASSLRDTQYF.

The V gene is TRBV19, the J gene TRBJ2-3; no reliable D call. CDR1 is LNHDA and CDR2 is SQIVND in the germline V gene (reference sequence). V was shortened by 3 bases and J by 5 bases, with 15 bases between the two germline ends. The length of the CDR3 is 15 residues. CDR3 sequence reads: CASSIGNSIKDTQYF. The CDR3 coding sequence is TGTGCCAGTAGTATCGGAAATTCAATTAAAGATACGCAGTATTTT.

This chain links TRBV5-4 with TRBJ1-1, with TRBD1 matching 9 bases. J lost 2 bases, V lost 3 bases, and 2 bases had no gene match. Germline lookup yields CDR1 SGHNT and CDR2 YYREEE (reference sequence). The CDR3 totals 14 residues. The CDR3 region is CASSSDRGNTEAFF. The CDR3 DNA sequence: TGTGCCAGCAGCTCGGACAGGGGTAACACTGAAGCTTTCTTT.

The rearrangement links TRBV6-1 to TRBJ1-5, with D possibly TRBD1 on 6 matching bases. The V end lost 4 bases, the J end lost 7 bases, and 17 bases lay between the germline ends. This CDR3 region has 15 residues. The germline gives CDR1 MNHNS, CDR2 SASEGT. The CDR3 loop is CASSGVRGHGQPQHF. For the CDR3, the DNA is TGTGCCAGCAGTGGCGTACGGGGGCACGGACAGCCCCAGCATTTT.

V and J are TRBV18 and TRBJ1-5; D may be TRBD1 (5 bases). In germline, CDR1 is KGHSH, CDR2 LQKENI. V was clipped by 6 bases and J by 4 bases, with 13 bases between them. The CDR3 spans 14 residues. This chain's CDR3 is CASSGSGGNQPQHF. CDR3 coding DNA: TGTGCCAGCTCCGGGTCTGGGGGTAATCAGCCCCAGCATTTT.

The chain recombines TRBV6-6 with TRBJ2-1; D is ambiguous. Germline CDR1 MNHNY, CDR2 SVGAGI (reference sequence). The germline V and J ends were trimmed by 0 bases and 0 bases, with 6 bases remaining between them. This CDR3 has 15 amino acids. CDR3 region: CASSYSSSSYNEQFF. DNA of the CDR3: TGTGCCAGCAGTTACTCATCCAGCTCCTACAATGAGCAGTTCTTC.

The rearrangement joins TRBV7-2 to TRBJ2-3; TRBD2 is a possible D gene (6 bases). The CDR3 has 14 amino acids. The germline V gene has CDR1 SGHTA and CDR2 FQGNSA. V dropped 3 bases and J dropped 2 bases, with 9 bases sitting between them. The CDR3 region has the DNA TGTGCCAGCAGCTTTAGCGGTCTCACAGATACGCAGTATTTT. This translates into CASSFSGLTDTQYF. Together with reference TRBV7-2 and TRBJ2-3, the CDR3 gives the full variable domain: GAGVSQSPSNKVTEKGKDVELRCDPISGHTALYWYRQSLGQGLEFLIYFQGNSAPDKSGLPSDRFSAERTGGSVSTLTIQRTQQEDSAVYLCASSFSGLTDTQYFGPGTRLTVL.

This chain connects TRBV5-1 to TRBJ1-1, with D possibly matching TRBD1 (6 bases). Germline V gene sequence: CDR1 SGHRS, CDR2 YFSETQ. Trimming stripped 2 bases from V and 8 bases from J, with 13 bases between. The CDR3 loop spans 13 amino acids. CDR3 loop: CASSFAGAEEAFF. CDR3 nucleotide sequence: TGCGCCAGCAGCTTCGCAGGGGCCGAAGAAGCTTTCTTT.